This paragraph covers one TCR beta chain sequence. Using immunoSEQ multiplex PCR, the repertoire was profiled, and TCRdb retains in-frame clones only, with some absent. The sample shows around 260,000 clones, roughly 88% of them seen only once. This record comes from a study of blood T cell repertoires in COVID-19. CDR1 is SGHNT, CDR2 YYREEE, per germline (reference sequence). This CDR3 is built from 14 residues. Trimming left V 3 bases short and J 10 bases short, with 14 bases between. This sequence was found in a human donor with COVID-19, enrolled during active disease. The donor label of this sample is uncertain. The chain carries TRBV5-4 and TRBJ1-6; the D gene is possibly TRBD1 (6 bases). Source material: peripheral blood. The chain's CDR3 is CASSSAGGRSPLHF. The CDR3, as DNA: TGTGCCAGCAGCTCCGCCGGGGGGCGGTCACCCCTCCACTTT.